This TCR beta chain derives from a study of shared clonotypes between healthy human individuals. Execution of the assay was at deep level. Sequencing was performed with immunoSEQ multiplex PCR; in TCRdb, only in-frame clones are kept and a portion is missing. The table shows 2 million to 3 million clones, with 80% to 95% occurring only once. All the donors were Caucasian adults who lived in Nashville, Tennessee. Both subsets, CD45RA+ naive and CD45RA-negative memory, were split from the CD4+ cells. Germline V CDR1 and CDR2: SGHVS, FNYEAQ. Trimming took off 5 bases at V and 4 bases at J, with 11 bases between the two ends. The CDR3 spans 13 residues. This clone has only a few counts.

The receptor's source is a man aged 18 to 35 in good health. Some clones in this sample may be carry-over from other donors' samples. Sequencing was performed on naive CD4+ T cells from PBMCs. As for subset: CD45RA+ positively selected. This sequence joins TRBV7-6 and TRBJ1-1; D may be TRBD1 (5 bases). CDR3 protein: CASSQTGFTEAFF. In DNA, the CDR3 is TGTGCCAGCAGCCAAACAGGATTCACTGAAGCTTTCTTT.